The rows below give T cell receptor beta chains drawn from one sample of a study of cytomegalovirus exposure and HLA in healthy donors. Clones were read by immunoSEQ multiplex PCR, and TCRdb kept only the in-frame ones, dropping some. The sample holds over 85,000 clones; about 80% are singletons and the top ten take roughly 2%. Source material: PBMCs. Source of these receptors: a middle-aged man in good health and CMV-seronegative. The CDR3 runs from the conserved cysteine through the conserved F or W. Each record gives: D gene, J gene, clone size, V gene, CDR3 DNA, CDR3 protein. A D gene is named only where the DNA matches it firmly. The listing skips clone size in some rows; elsewhere it reads once, few, many or a size class.

D: -; J: TRBJ1-1; size: -; V: TRBV7-9; DNA: TGTGCCAGCACCCAGGCAGTGTGGACTGAAGCTTTCTTT; CDR3: CASTQAVWTEAFF
D: -; J: TRBJ2-7; size: -; V: TRBV27; DNA: TGTGCCAGCCAAAAGGACAGAACAACCTACGAGCAGTACTTC; CDR3: CASQKDRTTYEQYF
D: -; J: TRBJ2-6; size: few; V: TRBV4-3; DNA: TGCGCCAGCAGCCAAGATTGGAGCTCTGGGGCCAACGTCCTGACTTTC; CDR3: CASSQDWSSGANVLTF
D: TRBD1; J: TRBJ2-6; size: once; V: TRBV18; DNA: TGTGCCAGCTCCCCAAGGGGACAGGGGGTGCCTGGGGCCAACGTCCTGACTTTC; CDR3: CASSPRGQGVPGANVLTF
D: TRBD2; J: TRBJ2-2; size: -; V: TRBV4-3; DNA: TGCGCCAGCAGCCGGACTAGCGGGGGGGCCGGAGACACCGGGGAGCTGTTTTTT; CDR3: CASSRTSGGAGDTGELFF
D: -; J: TRBJ1-2; size: -; V: TRBV28; DNA: TGTGCCAGCAGTTTTTCAGGGGTCCAGTTTAGCTACACCTTC; CDR3: CASSFSGVQFSYTF
D: -; J: TRBJ1-4; size: few; V: TRBV7-6; DNA: TGTGCCAGCAGCCTGGGGGCGGGGGCCAATGAAAAACTGTTTTTT; CDR3: CASSLGAGANEKLFF
D: -; J: TRBJ2-7; size: -; V: TRBV5-6; DNA: TGTGCCAGCAGCTTCGGTGGCAGGGTCACCTACGAGCAGTACTTC; CDR3: CASSFGGRVTYEQYF
D: -; J: TRBJ2-5; size: -; V: TRBV7-2; DNA: TGTGCCAGCAGGAGAGGGCATGCGGAGACCCAGTACTTC; CDR3: CASRRGHAETQYF
D: -; J: TRBJ1-3; size: few; V: TRBV7-2; DNA: TGTGCCAGCAGCTTATTGAGGGGAAACACCATATATTTT; CDR3: CASSLLRGNTIYF
D: -; J: TRBJ1-6; size: -; V: TRBV6-1; DNA: TGTGCCAGCAGCTCCCGCAGGGGTGAGAATTCACCCCTCCACTTT; CDR3: CASSSRRGENSPLHF
D: -; J: TRBJ2-4; size: once; V: TRBV28; DNA: TGTGCCAGCAGTAAGGACAGAGGGCGATGGTACTTC; CDR3: CASSKDRGRWYF
D: TRBD1; J: TRBJ2-6; size: once; V: TRBV28; DNA: TGTGCCAGCAGTTTATGGGGACAGGGGGCAGTGTCTGGGGCCAACGTCCTGACTTTC; CDR3: CASSLWGQGAVSGANVLTF
D: -; J: TRBJ1-2; size: -; V: TRBV4-2; DNA: TGTGCCAGCAGCCAAGTACCCGCACGGCAGGGTGAAGGCTACACCTTC; CDR3: CASSQVPARQGEGYTF
D: -; J: TRBJ2-3; size: -; V: TRBV6-5; DNA: TGTGCCAGCACTCTAAGTGCCTCCGATACGCAGTATTTT; CDR3: CASTLSASDTQYF
D: TRBD2; J: TRBJ2-1; size: -; V: TRBV7-6; DNA: TGTGCCAGCAGCTTAGAGGCGGGGGAATACAATGAGCAGTTCTTC; CDR3: CASSLEAGEYNEQFF
D: TRBD1; J: TRBJ1-4; size: once; V: TRBV25-1; DNA: TGTGCCAGCAGTGATCACAGGGGAGGCACTAATGAAAAACTGTTTTTT; CDR3: CASSDHRGGTNEKLFF
D: -; J: TRBJ2-7; size: -; V: TRBV9; DNA: TGTGCCAGCAGCGCAGGCGGGGTTAGCTCCTACGAGCAGTACTTC; CDR3: CASSAGGVSSYEQYF
D: TRBD2; J: TRBJ2-1; size: once; V: TRBV30; DNA: TGTGCCTGGAGCCTTGGGGCGGGGGGCAACAATGAGCAGTTCTTC; CDR3: CAWSLGAGGNNEQFF
D: -; J: TRBJ2-6; size: -; V: TRBV11-2; DNA: TGTGCCAGCAGCAAGGACAGATCTGGGGCCAACGTCCTGACTTTC; CDR3: CASSKDRSGANVLTF
D: -; J: TRBJ1-4; size: -; V: TRBV5-5; DNA: TGTGCCAGCAGCTTGGGTCTCGGAGAGGAAAAACTGTTTTTT; CDR3: CASSLGLGEEKLFF
D: TRBD1; J: TRBJ1-5; size: -; V: TRBV28; DNA: TGTGCCACAAGGACAGGGTCTACCCAGCCCCAGCATTTT; CDR3: CATRTGSTQPQHF
D: TRBD1; J: TRBJ2-3; size: -; V: TRBV7-2; DNA: TGTGCCAGCAGCTTCTTATCTTGGACAGGGGGCGCAGCAGATACGCAGTATTTT; CDR3: CASSFLSWTGGAADTQYF
D: -; J: TRBJ2-3; size: once; V: TRBV2; DNA: TGTGCCAGCAGTGGTCTATTAAGCGGTATCACAGATACGCAGTATTTT; CDR3: CASSGLLSGITDTQYF
D: -; J: TRBJ2-1; size: -; V: TRBV4-2; DNA: TGTGCCAGCAGCCAAGGTCGGACGGGATTGTTCAGCAATGAGCAGTTCTTC; CDR3: CASSQGRTGLFSNEQFF
D: -; J: TRBJ1-1; size: -; V: TRBV19; DNA: TGTGCCACCTTTACGGGTCTGGCCACTGAAGCTTTCTTT; CDR3: CATFTGLATEAFF
D: -; J: TRBJ2-7; size: -; V: TRBV28; DNA: TGTGCCAGCAGTCCGGAGTACTTC; CDR3: CASSPEYF
D: TRBD2; J: TRBJ2-1; size: -; V: TRBV28; DNA: TGTGCCAGCAGTTTGTCCCTTTTTGCTAGCGGGAGGTATAATGAGCAGTTCTTC; CDR3: CASSLSLFASGRYNEQFF
D: -; J: TRBJ2-7; size: -; V: TRBV28; DNA: TGTGCCAGCAGTTCCTTTGTAGCCTACGAGCAGTACTTC; CDR3: CASSSFVAYEQYF
D: TRBD2; J: TRBJ2-5; size: -; V: TRBV6-1; DNA: TGTGCCAGCAGTGAAGTCCTGGGAGGGTATGGGGAGACCCAGTACTTC; CDR3: CASSEVLGGYGETQYF
D: -; J: TRBJ2-5; size: -; V: TRBV6-5; DNA: TGTGCCAGCAGGAAGGAGACAGGACTCCAAGAGACCCAGTACTTC; CDR3: CASRKETGLQETQYF
D: TRBD1; J: TRBJ2-3; size: -; V: TRBV11-3; DNA: TGTGCCAGCAGTTTAACAGGGGGTACCACAGATACGCAGTATTTT; CDR3: CASSLTGGTTDTQYF
D: TRBD1; J: TRBJ1-1; size: -; V: TRBV11-1; DNA: TGTGCCAGCAGCTTGGACAGGTGGAACACTGAAGCTTTCTTT; CDR3: CASSLDRWNTEAFF
D: TRBD1; J: TRBJ2-5; size: -; V: TRBV7-3; DNA: TGTGCCAGCAGCCCGAGGGGGCCTTTAGATCGCCAAGAGACCCAGTACTTC; CDR3: CASSPRGPLDRQETQYF
D: -; J: TRBJ2-3; size: -; V: TRBV5-1; DNA: TGCGCCAGCAGCTTGGGTTCGGTGGATACGCAGTATTTT; CDR3: CASSLGSVDTQYF
D: TRBD1; J: TRBJ1-3; size: -; V: TRBV7-2; DNA: TGTGCCAGCAGCTTAACCGGGACAGGGGGAACTGGAAACACCATATATTTT; CDR3: CASSLTGTGGTGNTIYF
D: TRBD2; J: TRBJ2-1; size: -; V: TRBV9; DNA: TGTGCCAGCAGCGAGACTAGCGGGAGGCATAATGAGCAGTTCTTC; CDR3: CASSETSGRHNEQFF
D: TRBD1; J: TRBJ2-7; size: -; V: TRBV4-3; DNA: TGCGCCAGCAGCCAAGGAGCTACACGGCGACAGGGAAGGGGATACGAGCAGTACTTC; CDR3: CASSQGATRRQGRGYEQYF
D: TRBD1; J: TRBJ2-7; size: -; V: TRBV5-4; DNA: TGTGCCAGCAGCTTGGGGTCGGGGACAGGCTCCTACGAGCAGTACTTC; CDR3: CASSLGSGTGSYEQYF
D: -; J: TRBJ2-2; size: -; V: TRBV5-1; DNA: TGCGCCAGCAGCTTGGCACAGGGTAACACCGGGGAGCTGTTTTTT; CDR3: CASSLAQGNTGELFF
D: -; J: TRBJ2-7; size: -; V: TRBV6-1; DNA: TGTGCCAGCAGTGAACGGGGCTACGAGCAGTACTTC; CDR3: CASSERGYEQYF
D: -; J: TRBJ2-3; size: few; V: TRBV15; DNA: TGTGCCACCAGCAGAGATGAAAGGGGTGCGCAGTATTTT; CDR3: CATSRDERGAQYF
D: TRBD2; J: TRBJ2-2; size: -; V: TRBV19; DNA: TGTGCCAGTAGTAGTGGACTAGCCCTAGTCGCGAACACCGGGGAGCTGTTTTTT; CDR3: CASSSGLALVANTGELFF
D: -; J: TRBJ2-7; size: -; V: TRBV6-5; DNA: TGTGCCAGCAGTTACTCGGAGGGGTCCTACGAGCAGTACTTC; CDR3: CASSYSEGSYEQYF
D: -; J: TRBJ2-7; size: -; V: TRBV28; DNA: TGTGCCAGCAGTTTAGCGGGACAGAATTTAGTGTACGAGCAGTACTTC; CDR3: CASSLAGQNLVYEQYF
D: TRBD1; J: TRBJ2-5; size: few; V: TRBV9; DNA: TGTGCCAGCAGCGCAGACAGGGAACAAGAGACCCAGTACTTC; CDR3: CASSADREQETQYF
D: -; J: TRBJ2-1; size: -; V: TRBV13; DNA: TGTGCCAGCAGCTTTAGCCATGAGCAGTTCTTC; CDR3: CASSFSHEQFF
D: -; J: TRBJ1-4; size: -; V: TRBV2; DNA: TGTGCCAGTTACAGGTCAACTAATGAAAAACTGTTTTTT; CDR3: CASYRSTNEKLFF
D: TRBD1; J: TRBJ1-2; size: few; V: TRBV7-3; DNA: TGTGCCAGCAGCTTAACTCGAATGGGACAGGGGGCTCTCACCTTC; CDR3: CASSLTRMGQGALTF
D: -; J: TRBJ1-2; size: -; V: TRBV5-8; DNA: TGTGCCAGCAACCGTATGCGGGGCTATGGCTACACCTTC; CDR3: CASNRMRGYGYTF
D: -; J: TRBJ2-3; size: -; V: TRBV7-9; DNA: TGTTCCAGCAGCCTAACTAGTGGGGTAAGGGATACGCAGTATTTT; CDR3: CSSSLTSGVRDTQYF
D: -; J: TRBJ1-6; size: -; V: TRBV19; DNA: TGTGCCAGTAGTATGACGCAGGGGAATTCACCCCTCCACTTT; CDR3: CASSMTQGNSPLHF
D: -; J: TRBJ2-2; size: -; V: TRBV7-3; DNA: TGTGCCAGCAGAAACGGACAGCTGAACACCGGGGAGCTGTTTTTT; CDR3: CASRNGQLNTGELFF
D: -; J: TRBJ2-5; size: -; V: TRBV2; DNA: TGTGCCAGCAGTGCCGACACCCAAGAGACCCAGTACTTC; CDR3: CASSADTQETQYF
D: -; J: TRBJ2-7; size: -; V: TRBV7-9; DNA: TGTGCCAGCAGCTTAGCCGGGTCGTTCTACGAGCAGTACTTC; CDR3: CASSLAGSFYEQYF
D: -; J: TRBJ2-6; size: -; V: TRBV19; DNA: TGTGCCACCGCAAGAGGCCCTTCTGGGGCCAACGTCCTGACTTTC; CDR3: CATARGPSGANVLTF
D: -; J: TRBJ2-3; size: -; V: TRBV27; DNA: TGTGCCAGCAGTTTATCGACAGCAGGAGATACGCAGTATTTT; CDR3: CASSLSTAGDTQYF
D: -; J: TRBJ1-1; size: -; V: TRBV2; DNA: TGTGCCAGCCTCCAGGCAATGAACACTGAAGCTTTCTTT; CDR3: CASLQAMNTEAFF
D: -; J: TRBJ2-1; size: -; V: TRBV19; DNA: TGTGCCAGTACAAGGCGGGATAAGAAAAATGAGCAGTTCTTC; CDR3: CASTRRDKKNEQFF